This TCR beta chain appears in the sequencing data of a study of cytomegalovirus exposure and HLA in healthy donors. General observations from the study: Sequencing artifact likely explains a cluster of highly shared sequence variants. The classifier, whose performance was assessed in both the original and validation cohorts, reportedly diagnosed cytomegalovirus status with high specificity and sensitivity.

The CDR3 is made up of 14 amino acids. Germline V gene lookup returns CDR1 SQVTM and CDR2 ANQGSEA. The ends lost 3 bases at V and 6 bases at J; junction bases unmatched: 11. Points on this clone: The antigen is unknown.

The PCR contained 60 Vbeta and 13 Jbeta primers. Sequencing was performed with immunoSEQ multiplex PCR; in TCRdb, only in-frame clones are kept and a portion is missing. The profile shows about 140,000 clones, roughly 79% of them singletons. This chain uses TRBV29-1 with TRBJ2-7; 7 bases match TRBD2. This receptor was identified in a man aged 30 to 45 in good health and CMV-seropositive. The sample consisted of PBMCs. CDR3 nucleotide sequence: TGCAGCGTTGATCGTGGGGGGGGTTTGGGCGAGCAGTACTTC. This sequence encodes CSVDRGGGLGEQYF.